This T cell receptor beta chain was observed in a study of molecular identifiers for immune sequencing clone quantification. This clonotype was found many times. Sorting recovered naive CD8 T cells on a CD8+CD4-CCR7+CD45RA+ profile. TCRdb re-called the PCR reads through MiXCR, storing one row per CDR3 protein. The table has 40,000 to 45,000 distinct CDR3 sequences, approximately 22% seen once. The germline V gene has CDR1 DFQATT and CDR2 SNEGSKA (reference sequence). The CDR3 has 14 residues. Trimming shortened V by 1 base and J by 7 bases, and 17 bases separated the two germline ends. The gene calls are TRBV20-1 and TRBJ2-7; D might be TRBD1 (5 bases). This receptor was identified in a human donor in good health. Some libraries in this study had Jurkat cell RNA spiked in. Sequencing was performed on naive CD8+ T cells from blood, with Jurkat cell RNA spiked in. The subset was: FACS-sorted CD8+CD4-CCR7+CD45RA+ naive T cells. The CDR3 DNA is TGCAGTGCTAGAGTGGCCGGATGGGGCTTGGAGCAGTACTTC. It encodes CSARVAGWGLEQYF.